The 21 T cell receptor beta chains presented below share a single source sample, sequenced in a study of T cell responses to AZD1222 COVID-19 vaccine. TCRdb's copy holds only in-frame clones and misses some; the assay was immunoSEQ multiplex PCR. Among around 120,000 clones listed, around 83% were seen once. Sequences were derived from peripheral blood, sampled 28 days after the second AZD1222 dose. All receptors come from an adult who received the AZD1222 COVID-19 vaccine.

The genes are TRBV7-9 and TRBJ1-2; D not certain. V was clipped by 4 bases and J by 4 bases, with 19 bases between them. The CDR3 runs 16 residues. Germline assignment: CDR1 SEHNR and CDR2 FQNEAQ (reference sequence). CDR3 residues: CASSSGDTYFIYGYTF. The DNA of the CDR3 is TGTGCCAGCAGCTCTGGCGACACCTATTTCATCTATGGCTACACCTTC.

J is TRBJ1-2 and V is TRBV29-1; D unresolved. The CDR3 spans 13 residues. V lost 2 bases and J lost 8, with 15 bases in between. The germline V gene encodes CDR1 SQVTM and CDR2 ANQGSEA. The chain's CDR3 is CSVELETAEGYTF. CDR3 DNA sequence: TGCAGCGTTGAATTAGAGACCGCGGAGGGCTACACCTTC.

This rearrangement joins TRBV6-4 to TRBJ1-2; no reliable D call. V gave up 7 bases and J gave up 6 bases, with 18 bases separating them. Germline CDR1 MRHNA, CDR2 SNTAGT. CDR3 length equals 14 residues. Here the CDR3 reads CASTLGGPRNGYTF. The CDR3 nucleotides read TGTGCCAGCACCCTCGGTGGCCCTCGGAATGGCTACACCTTC.

The chain has TRBV11-3 and TRBJ2-1; the match to TRBD2 covers 7 bases. The CDR3 is 17 residues long. The ends lost 5 bases at V and 0 bases at J; junction bases unmatched: 10. Germline V CDR1 and CDR2: SGHNT, YENEEA. Here the CDR3 DNA reads TGTGCCAGCAGCCCGGGTAGCGGGCAAAGCTCCTACAATGAGCAGTTCTTC. It codes for CASSPGSGQSSYNEQFF. Supplemented by reference TRBV11-3 and TRBJ2-1, the full variable domain reads EAGVVQSPRYKIIEKKQPVAFWCNPISGHNTLYWYLQNLGQGPELLIRYENEEAVDDSQLPKDRFSAERLKGVDSTLKIQPAELGDSAVYLCASSPGSGQSSYNEQFFGPGTRLTVL.

The rearrangement uses TRBV4-2 and TRBJ2-2; unclear D gene. V was pared by 1 base and J by 1 base, with 10 bases between. There are 16 residues in the CDR3. Germline V CDR1 and CDR2: LGHNA, YNFKEQ. CDR3 sequence reads: CASSQGLWGNTGELFF. CDR3 DNA sequence: TGTGCCAGCAGCCAAGGGCTTTGGGGGAACACCGGGGAGCTGTTTTTT.

The chain links TRBV6-5 to TRBJ2-1; possible D gene TRBD2, 6 bases. This CDR3 has 15 residues. V lost 7 bases to trimming and J lost 2 bases, with 15 bases between them. CDR1 is MNHEY, CDR2 SVGAGI, per germline. The CDR3 is CASKYGTGTYNEQFF. CDR3 DNA sequence: TGTGCCAGCAAATACGGGACTGGGACCTACAATGAGCAGTTCTTC.

This clone was detected a few times. J is TRBJ2-7 and V is TRBV10-1; TRBD2 agrees at 13 bases. V lost 0 bases, J lost 3 bases, and 2 bases stayed unmatched. The CDR3 is made up of 16 amino acids. Germline CDR1 and CDR2: WNHNN and SYGVQD (reference sequence). Here the CDR3 DNA reads TGCGCCAGCAGTGAGTCCGGGACTAGCGGGAACTACGAGCAGTACTTC. Protein product: CASSESGTSGNYEQYF.

This clone was found a few times. The chain employs TRBV16 and TRBJ1-6; D is possibly TRBD1 (5 bases). CDR3 length: 15 amino acids. The germline V and J ends were trimmed by 4 bases and 5 bases, with 12 bases remaining between them. Germline lookup yields CDR1 KGHSY and CDR2 FQNENV. Here the CDR3 DNA reads TGTGCCAGCAGCCTTGCGGGGGTAAATAATTCACCCCTCCACTTT. It yields the protein CASSLAGVNNSPLHF.

The chain recombines TRBV30 with TRBJ1-5; D possibly corresponds to TRBD1 (5 bases). Looked up from germline, CDR1 is GTSNPN and CDR2 is SVGIG (reference sequence). Trimming removed 2 bases from V and 2 bases from J, with 13 bases in between. CDR3 size: 15 residues. The CDR3 region has the DNA TGTGCCTGGAGTCCCCGCAGGGTGGGCAATCAGCCCCAGCATTTT. Residues: CAWSPRRVGNQPQHF.

This clone has just one count. The chain links TRBV11-2 to TRBJ2-3, with D uncertain. Trimming took off 3 bases at V and 6 bases at J, with 10 bases between the two ends. Germline V gives CDR1 SGHAT, CDR2 FQNNGV. CDR3 length: 13 amino acids. The CDR3 nucleotides are TGTGCCAGCAGCTTGTCGATGAAGGATACGCAGTATTTT. Its translation: CASSLSMKDTQYF. Full variable domain (missing parts from reference TRBV11-2 and TRBJ2-3): EAGVAQSPRYKIIEKRQSVAFWCNPISGHATLYWYQQILGQGPKLLIQFQNNGVVDDSQLPKDRFSAERLKGVDSTLKIQPAKLEDSAVYLCASSLSMKDTQYFGPGTRLTVL.

This rearrangement joins TRBV5-5 to TRBJ2-7, with 13 bases fitting TRBD2. J was trimmed by 7 bases and V by 4 bases; bases with no gene match: 8. Per germline, CDR1 SGHKS and CDR2 YYEKEE (reference sequence). This CDR3 has 15 amino acids. CDR3 nucleotides: TGTGCCAGCAGCGCAACTAGCGGGGGGGCCTGGGAGCAGTACTTC. Translated: CASSATSGGAWEQYF.

This clone was seen only once. The chain combines TRBV29-1 with TRBJ2-4, with 7 bases aligning to TRBD2. The V and J ends lost 8 bases and 0 bases, in that order; junction bases with no gene match: 22. Germline V lookup: CDR1 SQVTM, CDR2 ANQGSEA. This CDR3 is built from 19 residues. The CDR3 loop is CSPTGLLSGMMLAKNIQYF. In DNA form, the CDR3 reads TGCAGCCCTACCGGCCTACTAAGCGGGATGATGTTAGCCAAAAACATTCAGTACTTC.

CDR3: CASRSHSGNTIYF. CDR3 nucleotides: TGTGCCAGCAGATCCCACTCTGGAAACACCATATATTTT. This chain links TRBV27 with TRBJ1-3; no reliable D call. In germline, CDR1 is MNHEY, CDR2 SMNVEV (reference sequence). The CDR3 totals 13 residues. V was shortened by 6 bases and J by 0 bases, with 6 bases between the two germline ends.

V is TRBV15 and J is TRBJ2-2, with D unresolved. Germline V gene sequence: CDR1 LNHNV, CDR2 YYDKDF (reference sequence). This CDR3 has 14 residues. V dropped 0 bases and J dropped 2 bases, with 4 bases sitting between them. CDR3 sequence reads: CATSREANTGELFF. CDR3 DNA sequence: TGTGCCACCAGCAGAGAGGCAAACACCGGGGAGCTGTTTTTT.

This clone has a handful of counts. This chain joins TRBV25-1 and TRBJ1-5, with a tentative D call TRBD1 (6 bases). Germline V lookup: CDR1 MGHDK, CDR2 SYGVNS. The CDR3 runs to 14 residues. With 4 bases removed from V and 6 bases from J, the gap between germline ends came to 13 bases. CDR3 region: CASSGAGDTQPQHF. The CDR3 nucleotides are TGTGCCAGCAGTGGGGCAGGGGACACTCAGCCCCAGCATTTT.

This CDR3 reads CASSTSARGGYTF. The CDR3 bases are TGTGCCAGTAGTACGTCGGCCCGAGGGGGCTACACCTTC. V gene TRBV19 combines with J gene TRBJ1-2; the D is unclear. Germline V gives CDR1 LNHDA, CDR2 SQIVND (reference sequence). This CDR3 is 13 amino acids long. V was shortened by 4 bases and J by 8 bases, with 14 bases between the two germline ends. Full variable domain (missing parts from reference TRBV19 and TRBJ1-2): DGGITQSPKYLFRKEGQNVTLSCEQNLNHDAMYWYRQDPGQGLRLIYYSQIVNDFQKGDIAEGYSVSREKKESFPLTVTSAQKNPTAFYLCASSTSARGGYTFGSGTRLTVV.

The chain links TRBV28 to TRBJ1-1, with D tentatively TRBD1 (6 bases). The germline gives CDR1 MDHEN, CDR2 SYDVKM. This CDR3 is 13 amino acids long. Trimming stripped 6 bases from V and 6 bases from J, with 14 bases between. The CDR3 is CASSLPGVPEAFF. The CDR3 DNA sequence: TGTGCCAGCAGCCTACCAGGGGTGCCTGAAGCTTTCTTT.

The chain has TRBV29-1 and TRBJ1-4; tentative D call: TRBD1 (5 bases). From germline, CDR1 is SQVTM and CDR2 ANQGSEA. V gave up 0 bases and J gave up 7 bases, with 15 bases separating them. The CDR3 consists of 15 residues. CDR3 sequence reads: CSVEDPPGRGEKLFF. In nucleotides, the CDR3 is TGCAGCGTTGAAGATCCGCCAGGGCGGGGTGAAAAACTGTTTTTT.

The V and J genes are TRBV5-6 and TRBJ2-7; no clear D gene. CDR1 is SGHDT, CDR2 YYEEEE, per germline. V was trimmed by 3 bases and J by 9 bases, leaving 16 bases between them. The CDR3 has 13 residues. The CDR3 loop reads CASSSDVGRWQYF. The CDR3 nucleotides are TGTGCCAGCAGCTCGGACGTCGGAAGGTGGCAGTACTTC.

The chain links TRBV10-3 to TRBJ2-1, with 9 bases aligning to TRBD2. Germline lookup yields CDR1 ENHRY and CDR2 SYGVKD. The V and J ends lost 3 bases and 8 bases, in that order; junction bases with no gene match: 8. The CDR3 has 15 residues. CDR3 loop: CAISDSAGGLDEQFF. The DNA of the CDR3 is TGTGCCATCAGTGACTCAGCGGGAGGACTCGATGAGCAGTTCTTC.

This chain joins TRBV23-1 and TRBJ1-5, with D perhaps matching TRBD1 (5 bases). TRBV23-1 is classed as an ORF, of uncertain function. V was cut by 10 bases and J by 0 bases, with 25 bases left in between. This CDR3 has 18 residues. The CDR3 region is CATKVTSVGENSNQPQHF. CDR3 DNA sequence: TGCGCCACCAAAGTCACCTCAGTAGGGGAAAATAGCAATCAGCCCCAGCATTTT.